This entry describes one T cell receptor (beta chain). These data belong to a study of T cell responses to AZD1222 COVID-19 vaccine. Measured with immunoSEQ multiplex PCR; TCRdb has only the in-frame clones, and not every one. The sample carries around 130,000 clones, over 90% recorded once. The V and J ends lost 4 bases and 3 bases, in that order; junction bases with no gene match: 2. This CDR3 has 13 residues. The germline V gene encodes CDR1 KGHSH and CDR2 LQKENI. The clonotype comes from an adult in good health. This chain joins TRBV18 and TRBJ2-5; 7 positions agree with TRBD1. The source material was peripheral blood, sampled on day 0 of AZD1222 vaccination. The CDR3 protein is CASSRGTEETQYF. CDR3 DNA sequence: TGTGCCAGCTCACGGGGGACAGAAGAGACCCAGTACTTC.